This T cell receptor beta chain was profiled in a study of cytomegalovirus exposure and HLA in healthy donors. The V gene's germline CDR1 is SGHVS and CDR2 FQNEAQ. V gave up 9 bases and J gave up 5 bases, with 11 bases separating them. The CDR3 totals 12 residues. 13 Jbeta primers and 60 Vbeta primers were used for the PCR. Only in-frame clones appear in the TCRdb table, and some are missing; sequencing was by immunoSEQ multiplex PCR. The sample holds about 52,000 clones. This rearrangement joins TRBV7-8 to TRBJ1-3, with D perhaps matching TRBD1 (5 bases). The receptor was isolated from a woman aged 60-75 years in good health and CMV-seropositive. Material: PBMCs. The CDR3 coding sequence is TGTGCCAGTGGAAGGGGCAGAAACACCATATATTTT. It codes for CASGRGRNTIYF.